The next 6 T cell receptor beta chains were all read from a single sample in a study of cytomegalovirus exposure and HLA in healthy donors. 13 Jbeta primers and 60 Vbeta primers were used for the PCR. TCRdb keeps only in-frame clones here, not all; method: immunoSEQ multiplex PCR. The sample lists some 180,000 clones, about nine tenths occurring once. Sequencing input: PBMCs. These receptors originate from a boy under 10 years old in good health and CMV-seronegative.

This chain uses TRBV6-6 with TRBJ2-1, with a tentative D call TRBD2 (5 bases). This CDR3 has 13 amino acids. The germline V gene encodes CDR1 MNHNY and CDR2 SVGAGI (reference sequence). V was shortened by 2 bases and J by 8 bases, with 10 bases between the two germline ends. The CDR3 DNA reads TGTGCCAGCAGTTACAGGGAGTCGGATGAGCAGTTCTTC. This gives the protein CASSYRESDEQFF.

This chain uses TRBV5-1 with TRBJ1-1; 10 nucleotides line up with TRBD1. Germline V gives CDR1 SGHRS, CDR2 YFSETQ. The CDR3 runs to 16 residues. Losses at the gene ends were 4 bases for V and 4 bases for J; bases not matched to a gene: 10. The CDR3 DNA is TGCGCCAGCAGCCCCCCCCGGACAGGGGGGATCACTGAAGCTTTCTTT. Protein sequence: CASSPPRTGGITEAFF. Based on the CDR3 plus reference TRBV5-1 and TRBJ1-1, the full variable domain is KAGVTQTPRYLIKTRGQQVTLSCSPISGHRSVSWYQQTPGQGLQFLFEYFSETQRNKGNFPGRFSGRQFSNSRSEMNVSTLELGDSALYLCASSPPRTGGITEAFFGQGTRLTVV.

The V gene is TRBV7-3, the J gene TRBJ2-1; a weak D match, TRBD1 (5 bases). V dropped 3 bases and J dropped 0 bases, with 12 bases sitting between them. In germline, CDR1 is SGHTA, CDR2 FQGTGA. The CDR3 sequence is 16 residues long. For the CDR3, the DNA is TGTGCCAGCAGCTTTCTGGACACGGGCTCCTACAATGAGCAGTTCTTC. It is translated as CASSFLDTGSYNEQFF.

This chain uses TRBV30 with TRBJ1-5; weak D call: TRBD1 (5 bases). Trimming shortened V by 2 bases and J by 3 bases, and 11 bases separated the two germline ends. The CDR3 runs to 14 residues. CDR1 and CDR2 (germline): GTSNPN, SVGIG (reference sequence). This CDR3 reads CAWSPDSVNQPQHF. For the CDR3, the DNA is TGTGCCTGGAGTCCTGACAGCGTCAATCAGCCCCAGCATTTT.

The chain joins TRBV16 to TRBJ2-5; D is uncertain. Per germline, CDR1 KGHSY and CDR2 FQNENV. The germline V and J ends were trimmed by 1 base and 5 bases, with 5 bases remaining between them. The CDR3 contains 12 residues. The CDR3 region is CASSQLRETQYF. The DNA for the CDR3 is TGTGCCAGCAGCCAATTGCGGGAGACCCAGTACTTC.

This sequence joins TRBV28 and TRBJ2-7; D not certain. CDR1 is MDHEN and CDR2 is SYDVKM in the germline V gene. The CDR3 is 11 residues long. Trimming stripped 6 bases from V and 4 bases from J, with 7 bases between. CDR3 in amino acids: CASRRTYEQYF. DNA of the CDR3: TGTGCCAGCAGGCGAACTTACGAGCAGTACTTC.